Following are 28 T cell receptor beta chains from one sample sequenced in a study of T cell repertoires in cytomegalovirus infection. TCRdb re-called the reads through MiXCR, storing one row per CDR3 protein. The sample carries about 600,000 distinct CDR3 sequences, 20% to 25% recorded once. The material sequenced was CD8+ T cells from PBMCs. Receptors were obtained from a human donor in good health (CMV status not recorded). Some clones in this sample may be carry-over from other donors' samples.

This clonotype appeared many times. The chain is built from TRBV7-2 and TRBJ1-1; no reliable D call. Trimming left V 1 base short and J 0 bases short, with 9 bases between. This CDR3 is built from 15 residues. CDR1 and CDR2 (germline): SGHTA, FQGNSA. CDR3 DNA: TGTGCCAGCAGCTTAGGGAAGGGCATGAACACTGAAGCTTTCTTT. Protein product: CASSLGKGMNTEAFF.

This rearrangement joins TRBV6-2 or TRBV6-3 to TRBJ2-2, with 8 bases that match TRBD1. The germline CDR1 and CDR2 sequences are MNHEY and SVGEGT. V shed 7 bases, J shed 3 bases, and the junction held 13 bases outside the gene matches. The length of the CDR3 is 17 residues. The CDR3 sequence is CASIHGQGIIYTGELFF. In DNA, the CDR3 is TGTGCCAGCATTCATGGACAGGGAATAATTTACACCGGGGAGCTGTTTTTT.

This chain links TRBV4-1 with TRBJ1-2, with D perhaps matching TRBD1 (5 bases). With 1 base removed from V and 6 bases from J, the gap between germline ends came to 12 bases. The CDR3 consists of 14 residues. The germline V gene has CDR1 MGHRA and CDR2 YSYEKL. The DNA of the CDR3 is TGCGCCAGCAGCCAAGCCGGGGGTCTGGATGGCTACACCTTC. Translation gives CASSQAGGLDGYTF.

V is TRBV29-1 and J is TRBJ2-6, with 8 positions matching TRBD1. Germline loops: CDR1 SQVTM, CDR2 ANQGSEA. With V trimmed by 0 bases and J by 4 bases, 11 bases remained unmatched. The CDR3 extends over 18 amino acids. CDR3 nucleotide sequence: TGCAGCGTTGAAGATTTCGTGGACAGGGCATTCGGGGCCAACGTCCTGACTTTC. This encodes CSVEDFVDRAFGANVLTF.

This clonotype was counted ten times or more. The chain couples TRBV7-2 to TRBJ1-3; no definite D call. V lost 2 bases and J lost 0, with 20 bases in between. The CDR3 length is 19 residues. CDR1 SGHTA and CDR2 FQGNSA come from the germline V gene. CDR3 sequence (DNA): TGTGCCAGCAGCTTAAGTGAACCGAGTTATCCTTACTCTGGAAACACCATATATTTT. This translates into CASSLSEPSYPYSGNTIYF.

The V call is TRBV6-1, the J call TRBJ2-5, with D tentatively TRBD1 (6 bases). Germline-derived CDR1 and CDR2 are MNHNS and SASEGT. The CDR3 extends over 15 amino acids. V dropped 10 bases and J dropped 0 bases, with 18 bases sitting between them. CDR3 DNA sequence: TGTGCCACTACCACGAATCCAGGGGACCAAGAGACCCAGTACTTC. Protein: CATTTNPGDQETQYF.

The chain has TRBV15 and TRBJ2-6, with a possible D match to TRBD1 (7 bases). CDR1 LNHNV and CDR2 YYDKDF come from the germline V gene (reference sequence). V was shortened by 4 bases and J by 3 bases, with 13 bases between the two germline ends. The length of the CDR3 is 16 residues. This CDR3 reads CATSTQGGLGANVLTF. In nucleotides, the CDR3 is TGTGCCACCAGCACCCAGGGGGGACTTGGGGCCAACGTCCTGACTTTC. Filled out from reference TRBV15 and TRBJ2-6, the complete variable domain reads DAMVIQNPRYQVTQFGKPVTLSCSQTLNHNVMYWYQQKSSQAPKLLFHYYDKDFNNEADTPDNFQSRRPNTSFCFLDIRSPGLGDTAMYLCATSTQGGLGANVLTFGAGSRLTVL.

As for this clonotype: A read error is possible here, since a much larger clone lies one base away. The rearrangement links TRBV6-8 to TRBJ1-1; no definite D call. The V gene's germline CDR1 is MNHGY and CDR2 SAAAGT. The CDR3 contains 13 residues. The CDR3 nucleotides are TGTGCCACCAGTTACGGCTTGGGGACTGAAGCTTTCTTT. Residues: CATSYGLGTEAFF.

This rearrangement joins TRBV28 to TRBJ2-3; D ambiguous. The CDR3 covers 14 residues. The germline V gene encodes CDR1 MDHEN and CDR2 SYDVKM. The ends were cut back, 10 bases at V and 0 bases at J, with 14 bases in the middle. Here the CDR3 DNA reads TGTGCCACCGTGGGATCCGATAGCACAGATACGCAGTATTTT. It yields the protein CATVGSDSTDTQYF.

Many counts were recorded for this clonotype. The chain recombines TRBV29-1 with TRBJ2-5; D ambiguous. V gave up 4 bases and J gave up 4 bases, with 28 bases separating them. The CDR3 is 18 amino acids. Germline lookup yields CDR1 SQVTM and CDR2 ANQGSEA. The CDR3 here is CSVGGSSDEGDRRETQYF. Written as DNA, the CDR3 is TGCAGCGTTGGGGGAAGTAGTGATGAAGGAGACCGAAGAGAGACCCAGTACTTC.

This clonotype was observed a handful of times. This chain connects TRBV27 to TRBJ1-2; 7 bases are a match to TRBD1. V shed 0 bases and J 8 bases; nucleotides not matched to a gene: 6. This CDR3 contains 14 residues. Germline V CDR1 and CDR2: MNHEY, SMNVEV (reference sequence). The CDR3 sequence: CASSLSTGYGGYTF. The CDR3 region has the DNA TGTGCCAGCAGTTTATCGACAGGGTATGGCGGCTACACCTTC.

This clonotype was recorded at least ten times. The chain recombines TRBV7-6 with TRBJ1-1; 7 nucleotides align to TRBD1. Germline V gene sequence: CDR1 SGHVS, CDR2 FNYEAQ. This CDR3 has 15 residues. With 0 bases clipped from V and 7 bases from J, the junction kept 8 bases outside the gene matches. The DNA for the CDR3 is TGTGCCAGCAGCTTAGCGGCAGGGGGGGTTGATGAAGCTTTCTTT. This codes for CASSLAAGGVDEAFF.

This clonotype was detected many times. The gene calls are TRBV7-2 and TRBJ2-1; D possibly uses TRBD1 or TRBD2 (7 bases each). CDR1 is SGHTA and CDR2 is FQGNSA in the germline V gene. This CDR3 is built from 15 residues. Trimming took 5 bases from V and 0 from J, leaving 11 bases between them. For the CDR3, the DNA is TGTGCCAGCAGCCCAGGGGGGGACTCCTACAATGAGCAGTTCTTC. Residues: CASSPGGDSYNEQFF.

Many counts were recorded for this clonotype. V usage is TRBV10-3 and J usage is TRBJ2-2; TRBD1 agrees at 7 bases. The CDR3 runs 16 residues. The germline gives CDR1 ENHRY, CDR2 SYGVKD. J was trimmed by 0 bases and V by 3 bases; bases with no gene match: 4. The CDR3 nucleotides read TGTGCCATCAGTGATGCCGACAGGGCGAACACCGGGGAGCTGTTTTTT. Amino acid sequence: CAISDADRANTGELFF.

This clonotype appeared a few times. V usage is TRBV29-1 and J usage is TRBJ2-7; a weak D match, TRBD2 (5 bases). The V and J ends lost 6 bases and 0 bases respectively, with 9 bases between them. The CDR3 length is 12 residues. CDR1 is SQVTM, CDR2 ANQGSEA, per germline. The CDR3 sequence: CSVGIFSYEQYF. DNA of the CDR3: TGCAGCGTCGGGATTTTCTCCTACGAGCAGTACTTC.

The genes are TRBV10-3 and TRBJ2-2, with D maybe TRBD1 (6 bases). The CDR3 runs 16 residues. Germline loops: CDR1 ENHRY, CDR2 SYGVKD. Deletions cut 4 bases from V and 5 bases from J, with 17 bases between. The CDR3 DNA is TGTGCCATCAGTGGCAGGGGTAAAGGCCTGACCGGGGAGCTGTTTTTT. This gives the protein CAISGRGKGLTGELFF.

The chain has TRBV7-9 and TRBJ2-7, with D unclear. V gave up 5 bases and J gave up 0 bases, with 20 bases separating them. The germline V gene has CDR1 SEHNR and CDR2 FQNEAQ (reference sequence). CDR3 length: 17 amino acids. CDR3 DNA sequence: TGTGCCAGCAGCCCACCACCACCCGGAATGAGCTCCTACGAGCAGTACGTC. Residues: CASSPPPPGMSSYEQYV.

A few counts support this clonotype. V usage is TRBV7-9 and J usage is TRBJ2-1, with D unresolved. The CDR3 is made up of 11 amino acids. Trimming took off 8 bases at V and 7 bases at J, with 9 bases between the two ends. Germline V CDR1 and CDR2: SEHNR, FQNEAQ (reference sequence). CDR3 sequence reads: CASPSGNEQFF. In DNA form, the CDR3 reads TGTGCCAGCCCCTCCGGAAATGAGCAGTTCTTC.

This clonotype was counted between two and nine times. The J gene is TRBJ1-5, the V gene TRBV7-9; D gene ambiguous. The CDR3 sequence is 18 residues long. The ends were cut back, 3 bases at V and 0 bases at J, with 18 bases in the middle. CDR1 SEHNR and CDR2 FQNEAQ come from the germline V gene (reference sequence). CDR3 residues: CASSLDLSPGNSNQPQHF. In DNA form, the CDR3 reads TGTGCCAGCAGCTTGGACCTATCCCCCGGGAATAGCAATCAGCCCCAGCATTTT.

This clonotype occurred a few times. This rearrangement joins TRBV7-9 to TRBJ2-3; TRBD1 or TRBD2 may be the D gene (5 bases each). Between the trimmed V and J ends, which lost 5 bases and 3 bases, there was a span of 15 bases. From germline, CDR1 is SEHNR and CDR2 FQNEAQ (reference sequence). The CDR3 is 15 residues long. CDR3 amino acids: CASSLDWGLTDTQYF. In nucleotides, the CDR3 is TGTGCCAGCAGCCTGGATTGGGGGTTAACAGATACGCAGTATTTT.

This clonotype was counted only a few times. The V gene is TRBV27, the J gene TRBJ2-1, with 10 bases identical to TRBD1. Germline V gene data show CDR1 as MNHEY and CDR2 as SMNVEV (reference sequence). V was pared by 7 bases and J by 3 bases, with 6 bases of the junction left unmatched. CDR3 length: 15 residues. CDR3 nucleotide sequence: TGTGCCAGCACCATTCGGACAGGGGGCTACAATGAGCAGTTCTTC. Its protein product is CASTIRTGGYNEQFF.

This clonotype was seen at least ten times. The rearrangement joins TRBV12-3 or TRBV12-4 to TRBJ1-1; D is unresolved. The CDR3 runs 13 residues. The V and J ends lost 6 bases and 2 bases respectively, with 10 bases between them. The CDR3 DNA is TGTGCCAGCAGGCACCCGGGTAACACTGAAGCTTTCTTT. This sequence encodes CASRHPGNTEAFF.

This clonotype was seen at least ten times. This chain links TRBV7-6 with TRBJ2-2; 7 nucleotides line up with TRBD2. This CDR3 has 13 amino acids. Germline CDR1 is SGHVS and CDR2 is FNYEAQ. J gave up 8 bases and V 5 bases, and 5 bases lay outside the gene matches. The CDR3 here is CASSPPGRGELFF. The CDR3 DNA reads as TGTGCCAGCAGCCCTCCCGGGAGGGGGGAGCTGTTTTTT. The entire variable domain, with the rest obtained from reference TRBV7-6 and TRBJ2-2, is as follows: GAGVSQSPRYKVTKRGQDVALRCDPISGHVSLYWYRQALGQGPEFLTYFNYEAQQDKSGLPNDRFSAERPEGSISTLTIQRTEQRDSAMYRCASSPPGRGELFFGEGSRLTVL.

This clonotype appeared a few times. The rearrangement joins TRBV28 to TRBJ1-1, with no clear D. Germline CDR1 reads MDHEN; CDR2 reads SYDVKM. Trimming took 6 bases from V and 6 from J, leaving 20 bases between them. This CDR3 comprises 15 residues. The CDR3 DNA follows: TGTGCCAGCAGCCCCAGGACCCCGGTGGACGCTGAAGCTTTCTTT. Translated, it gives CASSPRTPVDAEAFF.

Ten or more counts support this clonotype. V gene TRBV12-5 combines with J gene TRBJ2-5; D may be TRBD1 (6 bases). The germline CDR1 and CDR2 sequences are LGHNT and FRNRAP. There are 16 residues in the CDR3. V gave up 6 bases and J gave up 7 bases, with 24 bases separating them. CDR3 nucleotides: TGTGCTAGTGGGCCTATGCAAAACAGGGATAGAGGGACCCAGTACTTC. It encodes CASGPMQNRDRGTQYF.

This clonotype has only a few counts. The chain is built from TRBV25-1 and TRBJ1-1; tentatively, D is TRBD1 (5 bases). Per germline, CDR1 MGHDK and CDR2 SYGVNS. Trimming took off 3 bases at V and 5 bases at J, with 10 bases between the two ends. The CDR3 loop spans 13 amino acids. The CDR3 region has the DNA TGTGCCAGCAGTGACTCAGGGTCAACTGAAGCTTTCTTT. Its translation: CASSDSGSTEAFF. The full variable domain, in which reference TRBV25-1 and TRBJ1-1 provide the parts outside the CDR3, is EADIYQTPRYLVIGTGKKITLECSQTMGHDKMYWYQQDPGMELHLIHYSYGVNSTEKGDLSSESTVSRIRTEHFPLTLESARPSHTSQYLCASSDSGSTEAFFGQGTRLTVV.

This clonotype came up a few times. The rearrangement uses TRBV28 and TRBJ2-1, with 8 positions matching TRBD2. From germline, CDR1 is MDHEN and CDR2 SYDVKM. The length of the CDR3 is 15 residues. J lost 2 bases, V lost 7 bases, and 7 bases had no gene match. CDR3 region: CASTSGGQAYNEQFF. For the CDR3, the DNA is TGTGCCAGCACCTCGGGGGGGCAGGCCTACAATGAGCAGTTCTTC.

The genes are TRBV19 and TRBJ1-2; no firm D call. V shed 7 bases and J shed 8 bases, with 17 bases lying between them. This CDR3 comprises 13 residues. Germline V gene data show CDR1 as LNHDA and CDR2 as SQIVND (reference sequence). The chain's CDR3 is CASNPGSAVGYTF. The CDR3 DNA reads TGTGCCAGTAACCCCGGGTCGGCGGTCGGCTACACCTTC.